The 30 T cell receptor beta chains reported below all come from one sample, sequenced in a study of T cells in Graves' hyperthyroidism and ophthalmopathy. RNA transcripts provided the source from which TCR beta CDR3 regions were amplified. RT-PCR in the first round (using the HTBI primer set) targeted the TCR CDR3. TCRdb analysed the multiplex PCR reads with MiXCR anew, one entry per CDR3 protein. The data show around 360,000 distinct CDR3 sequences, 13% to 15% seen once. The sequenced material came from blood. All receptors derive from a woman aged 55 to 70 with Graves' ophthalmopathy.

The chain carries TRBV11-2 and TRBJ2-7, with D perhaps matching TRBD2 (6 bases). CDR1 and CDR2 (germline): SGHAT, FQNNGV. V lost 4 bases and J 4 bases, leaving 8 bases between the germline ends. CDR3 length: 12 residues. CDR3 nucleotides: TGTGCCAGCAGCTGGGGGGAATACGAGCAGTACTTC. The encoded protein is CASSWGEYEQYF.

The chain has TRBV7-9 and TRBJ1-4, with TRBD1 matching over 8 bases. The V gene's germline CDR1 is SEHNR and CDR2 FQNEAQ (reference sequence). This CDR3 contains 14 residues. V shed 4 bases and J 8 bases; nucleotides not matched to a gene: 6. The CDR3 loop reads CASSSRTGSEKLFF. The CDR3 bases are TGTGCCAGCAGCTCGCGGACAGGGTCCGAAAAACTGTTTTTT.

This clonotype was seen repeatedly, ten times or more. The chain links TRBV20-1 to TRBJ2-1, with D unclear. There are 11 residues in the CDR3. The V gene lost 0 bases and the J gene lost 5 bases, with 2 bases spanning the gap. Germline V gives CDR1 DFQATT, CDR2 SNEGSKA (reference sequence). The CDR3 region has the DNA TGCAGTGCTAGAGATAACAATGAGCAGTTCTTC. Protein product: CSARDNNEQFF.

In its sample, this clonotype was seen many times. The chain couples TRBV12-5 to TRBJ2-3, with 7 bases lining up with TRBD1. The CDR3 consists of 13 residues. The V gene end was trimmed by 9 bases and the J gene end by 0 bases; junction bases not matched to a gene: 3. The germline V gene encodes CDR1 LGHNT and CDR2 FRNRAP. The CDR3 reads CASRDRSTDTQYF. As DNA, the CDR3 is TGTGCTAGCCGGGACAGAAGCACAGATACGCAGTATTTT.

This clonotype was recorded at least ten times. The genes are TRBV5-1 and TRBJ2-5; 9 nucleotides match TRBD1. The junction had 3 bases not matched to a gene; V was cut back by 4 bases and J by 2 bases. The CDR3 sequence is 14 residues long. The germline V gene encodes CDR1 SGHRS and CDR2 YFSETQ. CDR3 residues: CASSDGQGQETQYF. In DNA form, the CDR3 reads TGCGCCAGCAGCGACGGACAGGGGCAAGAGACCCAGTACTTC.

This clonotype has ten or more counts. The chain couples TRBV12-3 or TRBV12-4 to TRBJ2-1; no clear D gene. The CDR3 is 12 amino acids. The germline V and J ends were trimmed by 5 bases and 9 bases, with 11 bases remaining between them. The CDR3 is CASSIMLGEQFF. The CDR3 DNA is TGTGCCAGCAGTATAATGTTGGGTGAGCAGTTCTTC.

This clonotype was seen ten or more times. The DNA for the CDR3 is TGTGCCAGCAGTTTCAAAGCGACCCACGAGCAGTACTTC. It codes for CASSFKATHEQYF. This chain uses TRBV12-3 or TRBV12-4 with TRBJ2-7; D gene unclear. Trimming removed 3 bases from V and 5 bases from J, with 11 bases in between. There are 13 residues in the CDR3.

V and J are TRBV24-1 and TRBJ2-3; 11 bases match TRBD2. CDR1 and CDR2 from the germline V gene are KGHDR and SFDVKD. V lost 10 bases, J lost 3 bases, and 11 bases stayed unmatched. This CDR3 region has 16 residues. CDR3 coding DNA: TGTGCCACAATGGACTCGACTAGCGGGAATACAGATACGCAGTATTTT. Amino acid sequence: CATMDSTSGNTDTQYF.

This chain uses TRBV3-1 with TRBJ2-7; TRBD1 agrees at 8 bases. V gave up 4 bases and J gave up 3 bases; unmatched junction bases: 5. The CDR3 loop spans 14 amino acids. Germline V gene data show CDR1 as LGHDT and CDR2 as YNNKEL (reference sequence). This CDR3 reads CASSRVGTGYEQYF. The CDR3 coding sequence is TGTGCCAGCAGCCGAGTGGGGACAGGCTACGAGCAGTACTTC.

This clonotype came up a few times. This chain connects TRBV6-1 to TRBJ1-5, with 9 bases matching TRBD1. With 5 bases clipped from V and 5 bases from J, the junction kept 7 bases outside the gene matches. Germline V gene lookup returns CDR1 MNHNS and CDR2 SASEGT. This CDR3 is built from 15 residues. CDR3 coding DNA: TGTGCCAGCAGTTCCACAGGGGGCGGGGATCAGCCCCAGCATTTT. This encodes CASSSTGGGDQPQHF.

Only a few counts were recorded for this clonotype. The V gene is TRBV6-1, the J gene TRBJ2-7, with D possibly being TRBD1 (6 bases). V lost 7 bases to trimming and J lost 2 bases, with 15 bases between them. Germline CDR1 is MNHNS and CDR2 is SASEGT. This CDR3 spans 14 amino acids. CDR3 nucleotides: TGTGCCAGCACCCTCGACAGGAGTACCTACGAGCAGTACTTC. Translating it yields CASTLDRSTYEQYF.

Ten or more counts support this clonotype. The chain has TRBV20-1 and TRBJ2-5, with D hard to call. Germline CDR1 and CDR2: DFQATT and SNEGSKA (reference sequence). V was pared by 0 bases and J by 4 bases, with 6 bases between. The CDR3 is 12 residues long. This CDR3 reads CSARDPGETQYF. CDR3 bases: TGCAGTGCTAGAGATCCGGGAGAGACCCAGTACTTC.

This clonotype was found many times. The J gene is TRBJ2-1, the V gene TRBV7-2; 12 bases agree with TRBD2. The CDR3 covers 15 residues. The V gene end was trimmed by 2 bases and the J gene end by 9 bases; junction bases not matched to a gene: 5. Germline CDR1 and CDR2: SGHTA and FQGNSA. The CDR3 sequence is CASSLRLAGGTEQFF. Written as DNA, the CDR3 is TGTGCCAGCAGCTTACGTCTAGCGGGAGGGACTGAGCAGTTCTTC.

Here the CDR3 reads CASEAPEAKNIQYF. The CDR3 DNA sequence: TGTGCTAGTGAGGCCCCGGAAGCCAAAAACATTCAGTACTTC. The rearrangement joins TRBV12-5 to TRBJ2-4, with D uncertain. The CDR3 runs to 14 residues. Germline V CDR1 and CDR2: LGHNT, FRNRAP. V lost 7 bases to trimming and J lost 0 bases, with 10 bases between them.

This CDR3 is CASSKNSYEQYF. The CDR3, as DNA: TGTGCCAGTAGTAAAAACAGCTACGAGCAGTACTTC. The V gene is TRBV19, the J gene TRBJ2-7; D is ambiguous. The CDR3 is 12 residues long. From germline, CDR1 is LNHDA and CDR2 SQIVND (reference sequence). The germline V and J ends were trimmed by 4 bases and 3 bases, with 7 bases remaining between them.

This clonotype was seen more than once but under ten times. This chain connects TRBV5-1 to TRBJ1-3; D possibly corresponds to TRBD1 (6 bases). The CDR3 runs to 18 residues. Germline CDR1 is SGHRS and CDR2 is YFSETQ. With 4 bases removed from V and 0 bases from J, the gap between germline ends came to 20 bases. CDR3 loop: CASSPGRGPERSGNTIYF. CDR3 coding DNA: TGCGCCAGCAGCCCCGGCAGGGGCCCCGAACGCTCTGGAAACACCATATATTTT.

In its sample, this clonotype was seen many times. CDR3 bases: TGTGCCAGCTCACGCACGGGACCGCCCGGGGAGCAGTTCTTC. Its protein product is CASSRTGPPGEQFF. V and J are TRBV18 and TRBJ2-1; the D gene could be TRBD1 or TRBD2 (5 bases each). The V gene lost 4 bases and the J gene lost 10 bases, with 17 bases spanning the gap. CDR1 and CDR2 (germline): KGHSH, LQKENI. The CDR3 is 14 residues long.

This chain links TRBV20-1 with TRBJ2-2, with TRBD1 as a possible D gene (5 bases). CDR3 length: 14 residues. The V gene lost 6 bases and the J gene lost 2 bases, with 13 bases spanning the gap. The V gene's germline CDR1 is DFQATT and CDR2 SNEGSKA (reference sequence). The CDR3 DNA follows: TGCAGTGCCCTGACAGCCCTAAACACCGGGGAGCTGTTTTTT. This encodes CSALTALNTGELFF.

The CDR3 sequence is CSGDRGQTDTQYF. DNA of the CDR3: TGCAGCGGTGACAGGGGGCAGACAGATACGCAGTATTTT. The chain couples TRBV29-1 to TRBJ2-3, with 10 bases that match TRBD1. Germline V lookup: CDR1 SQVTM, CDR2 ANQGSEA. There are 13 residues in the CDR3. V shed 7 bases, J shed 3 bases, and the junction held 4 bases outside the gene matches.

The J gene is TRBJ1-4, the V gene TRBV28; D call uncertain. The CDR3 length is 13 residues. Trimming cost V 4 bases and J 3 bases, with 6 bases left between them. From germline, CDR1 is MDHEN and CDR2 SYDVKM. The CDR3 DNA sequence: TGTGCCAGCAGTTCGGCGGCTAATGAAAAACTGTTTTTT. This codes for CASSSAANEKLFF.

This clonotype was seen ten or more times. The chain joins TRBV24-1 to TRBJ2-1; D call uncertain. V lost 1 base and J 9 bases, leaving 9 bases between the germline ends. The CDR3 length is 13 residues. Germline assignment: CDR1 KGHDR and CDR2 SFDVKD. The CDR3 DNA reads as TGTGCCACCAGTGATTTAGACCTGGTTGAGCAGTTCTTC. This encodes CATSDLDLVEQFF.

In this sample, this clonotype turned up a few times. CDR3 residues: CASSYRRETQYF. CDR3 DNA sequence: TGTGCCAGCAGCTACCGAAGGGAGACCCAGTACTTC. V gene TRBV13 combines with J gene TRBJ2-5; D is ambiguous. This CDR3 is built from 12 residues. Germline V gene sequence: CDR1 PRHDT, CDR2 FYEKMQ (reference sequence). With 4 bases removed from V and 5 bases from J, the gap between germline ends came to 8 bases.

This clonotype showed up many times. This sequence joins TRBV6-1 and TRBJ2-5, with TRBD2 identical over 7 bases. The CDR3 extends over 15 amino acids. Germline CDR1 reads MNHNS; CDR2 reads SASEGT. Losses at the gene ends were 2 bases for V and 5 bases for J; bases not matched to a gene: 8. The CDR3 coding sequence is TGTGCCAGCAGTGAATTCGAGACTAGCCGGGAGACCCAGTACTTC. This gives the protein CASSEFETSRETQYF.

On this clonotype itself: This may arise from a read error, as a much more abundant clone is one base away. This chain uses TRBV5-1 with TRBJ2-2; D assignment may be TRBD1 or TRBD2 (5 bases each). Germline loops: CDR1 SGHRS, CDR2 YFSETQ. Trimming left V 0 bases short and J 8 bases short, with 17 bases between. The CDR3 spans 16 residues. In nucleotides, the CDR3 is TGCGCCAGCAGCTTGGGTGCCATGGGGGAAGGAGGGGAGCTGTTTTTT. This sequence encodes CASSLGAMGEGGELFF.

This clonotype was found a few times. The gene calls are TRBV10-3 and TRBJ2-3; tentative D call: TRBD1 (6 bases). The germline CDR1 and CDR2 sequences are ENHRY and SYGVKD. This CDR3 has 13 residues. The V end lost 6 bases, the J end lost 13 bases, and 20 bases lay between the germline ends. CDR3 in amino acids: CAIRLPEAGVEYF. The CDR3, as DNA: TGTGCCATCAGGCTCCCTGAGGCAGGGGTGGAGTATTTT.

This clonotype showed up just a few times. This chain uses TRBV11-2 with TRBJ1-4, with D unresolved. V lost 6 bases and J lost 8, with 10 bases in between. Germline V gene lookup returns CDR1 SGHAT and CDR2 FQNNGV. CDR3 length: 12 amino acids. CDR3 nucleotide sequence: TGTGCCAGCAGTCTCCGGAGAGAAAAACTGTTTTTT. Its translation: CASSLRREKLFF.

The chain has TRBV7-3 and TRBJ2-5, with 8 bases aligning to TRBD2. V lost 2 bases, J lost 5 bases, and 7 bases stayed unmatched. The CDR3 loop spans 15 amino acids. Germline CDR1 reads SGHTA; CDR2 reads FQGTGA. The CDR3 protein is CASSLSSGGLETQYF. Here the CDR3 DNA reads TGTGCCAGCAGCTTATCTTCGGGAGGGCTGGAGACCCAGTACTTC.

This clonotype was counted a few times. V and J are TRBV20-1 and TRBJ1-5, with TRBD1 matching over 7 bases. CDR3 length: 12 residues. The trim removed 2 bases at V and 5 bases at J, leaving 0 bases unmatched. The germline V gene encodes CDR1 DFQATT and CDR2 SNEGSKA (reference sequence). CDR3 DNA sequence: TGCAGTGCTAGACAGGGGGATCAGCCCCAGCATTTT. Translated, it gives CSARQGDQPQHF.

The CDR3 sequence is CASSLSPWGPDTQYF. CDR3 coding DNA: TGTGCCAGCAGCTTAAGCCCATGGGGCCCAGATACGCAGTATTTT. The chain recombines TRBV7-9 with TRBJ2-3; a possible D gene is TRBD1 (5 bases). Germline loops: CDR1 SEHNR, CDR2 FQNEAQ (reference sequence). The CDR3 is 15 residues long. With 2 bases removed from V and 4 bases from J, the gap between germline ends came to 13 bases.

This clonotype was picked up a small number of times. The chain couples TRBV28 to TRBJ2-1, with D tentatively TRBD2 (6 bases). V was pared by 1 base and J by 4 bases, with 14 bases between. CDR1 is MDHEN, CDR2 SYDVKM, per germline. This CDR3 spans 16 amino acids. As DNA, the CDR3 is TGTGCCAGCAGTTTATCAGCAGCGGGTAGATACAATGAGCAGTTCTTC. Protein sequence: CASSLSAAGRYNEQFF.